This paragraph covers one T cell receptor beta chain sequence. The antigen is not known. The assay was immunoSEQ multiplex PCR, and TCRdb's table has in-frame clones only and misses some. The sample includes fewer than 20,000 clones, roughly three fifths of them seen just once. Per the germline V gene, CDR1 is SGHTA and CDR2 is FQGNSA. The CDR3 sequence is 13 residues long. Trimming took off 8 bases at V and 5 bases at J, with 13 bases between the two ends. Patients were adults with ileal or ileocolonic Crohn's disease needing resection. This sample stems from a study of T cell repertoires in ileal Crohn's disease. About the study: Postoperative therapy was given to about half: eleven to twelve thiopurines, around 20 anti-TNF agents.

Study-wide results and limits: High-frequency clones were more common in sorted CD8 than CD4 cells. All patients with clonality above 26.8% had endoscopic recurrence.

The sequence was collected from an adult with Crohn's disease. The sample consisted of ileal tissue. The chain joins TRBV7-2 to TRBJ1-5, with no clear D. For the CDR3, the DNA is TGTGCCAGCTCCCAGGTGGGTTATCAGCCCCAGCATTTT. Its translation: CASSQVGYQPQHF. The variable domain in full, completed from reference TRBV7-2 and TRBJ1-5, reads GAGVSQSPSNKVTEKGKDVELRCDPISGHTALYWYRQSLGQGLEFLIYFQGNSAPDKSGLPSDRFSAERTGGSVSTLTIQRTQQEDSAVYLCASSQVGYQPQHFGDGTRLSIL.